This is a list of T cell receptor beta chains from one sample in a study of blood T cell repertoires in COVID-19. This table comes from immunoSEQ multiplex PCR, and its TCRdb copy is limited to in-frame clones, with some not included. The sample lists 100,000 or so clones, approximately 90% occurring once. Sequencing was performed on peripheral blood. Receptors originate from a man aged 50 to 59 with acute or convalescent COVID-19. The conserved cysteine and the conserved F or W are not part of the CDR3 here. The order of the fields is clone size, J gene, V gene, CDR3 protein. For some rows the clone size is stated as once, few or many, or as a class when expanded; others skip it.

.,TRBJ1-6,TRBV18,ASSPQGQGNSPLH
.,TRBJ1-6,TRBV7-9,ASSKGSSYNSPLH
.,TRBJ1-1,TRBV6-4,ASRTSGASKTEAF
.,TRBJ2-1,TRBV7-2,ASSRGQGSYNEQF
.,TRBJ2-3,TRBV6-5,ASSYRGGGGTDTQY
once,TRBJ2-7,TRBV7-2,ASSRDKGYEQY
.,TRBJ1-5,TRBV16,ASSRQGNQPQH
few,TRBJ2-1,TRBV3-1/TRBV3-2,ASSQEVGGSRLHEQF
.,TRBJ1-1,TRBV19,ASSMGLTEAF
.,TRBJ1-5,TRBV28,ASRTGGNQPQH
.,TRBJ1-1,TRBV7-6,ASSLEPGNTEAF
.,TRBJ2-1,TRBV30,AWSVGPGFEF
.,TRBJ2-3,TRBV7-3,ASSLIPVNTQY
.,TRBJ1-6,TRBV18,ASSTDWTGLSPLH
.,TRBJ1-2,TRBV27,ASSSQSRGDSYT
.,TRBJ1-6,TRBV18,ASSPSENSPLH
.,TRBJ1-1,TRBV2,ASHPLGGVGTEAF
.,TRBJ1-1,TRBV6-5,ASSYGTGGISTEAF
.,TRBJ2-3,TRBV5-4,ASSLDIGQGDSTDTQY
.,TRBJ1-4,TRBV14,ASSQGVAGNSEKLF
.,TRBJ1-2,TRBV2,ASNQQGLANYGYT
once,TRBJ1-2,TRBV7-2,ASSLVQGPYGYT
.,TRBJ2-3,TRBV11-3,ARSLTGAGGADTQY
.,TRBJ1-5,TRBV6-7,ASTTGTPDQPQH
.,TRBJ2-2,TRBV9,ASSVGPSGGVGELF
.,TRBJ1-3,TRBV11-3,ASSSTRGGGTIY
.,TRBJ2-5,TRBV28,ASSPWGSGGLKETQY
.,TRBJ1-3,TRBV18,ASSPETFSSGNTIY
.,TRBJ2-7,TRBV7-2,ASSQQQGYEQY
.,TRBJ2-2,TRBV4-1,ASSQAGSKHTGELF
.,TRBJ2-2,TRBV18,ASSRDSIGTGELF
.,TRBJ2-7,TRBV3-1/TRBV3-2,ASSLAGGGNEQY
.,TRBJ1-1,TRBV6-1,ASSERGPTEAF
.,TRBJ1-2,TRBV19,ASSLPGGNNEAYT
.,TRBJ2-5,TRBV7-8,ASSLNAGGRQETQY
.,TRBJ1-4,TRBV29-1,SVGTSPTNEKLF
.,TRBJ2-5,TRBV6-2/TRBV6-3,ASSYSLGAQETQY
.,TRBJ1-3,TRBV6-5,ASRAGQGYGNTIY
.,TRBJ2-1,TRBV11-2,ASSLEAGDHNEQF
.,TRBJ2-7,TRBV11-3,ASSLDGQGSLREQY
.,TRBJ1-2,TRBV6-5,ASSFTDRVSYGYT
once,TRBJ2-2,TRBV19,ASSKAGSAGELF
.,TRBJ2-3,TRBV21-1,ASSKAEGQGAPTDTQY
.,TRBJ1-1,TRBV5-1,ASRQGSNTEAF
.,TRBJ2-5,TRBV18,ASSPKETQY
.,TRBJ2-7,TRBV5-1,ASSLGLTRGVSYEQY
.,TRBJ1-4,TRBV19,ASTNPDPGEKLF
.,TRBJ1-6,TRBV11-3,ASSFQGQSNSPLH